The T cell receptor (beta chain) under discussion was sequenced for a study of blood T cells in healthy people across ages. Through a sample-barcoded 5' primer and a J-beta primer mix, a second PCR was run for 7 to 11 cycles. TCRdb independently ran MiXCR on the 5' RACE reads; one entry per CDR3 protein. Of more than 1,000,000 distinct CDR3 sequences in the sample, 25% were seen once. This clonotype was picked up one time. The length of the CDR3 is 13 residues. Trimming left V 6 bases short and J 0 bases short, with 9 bases between. Germline V gene lookup returns CDR1 MDHEN and CDR2 SYDVKM. This sample also appeared in a second study, on T cells of mothers and their children.

Sample: blood. The rearrangement joins TRBV28 to TRBJ2-7; D gene unclear. This clonotype was sampled from a girl aged 2 to 9 in good health. CDR3 region: CASRSRDSYEQYF. The CDR3 bases are TGTGCCAGCAGATCTAGAGACTCCTACGAGCAGTACTTC.